These 7 T cell receptor beta chains were sequenced from one sample in a study of control samples from healthy donors and cancer patients. Assay used: immunoSEQ multiplex PCR; TCRdb lists only in-frame clones, some missing. This sample carries 100,000 to 150,000 clones, about 88% of them seen once, and the ten largest clones take roughly 3.2%. The sequenced sample was blood. The source of these receptors is a man over 45 in good health.

The chain couples TRBV5-1 to TRBJ2-2; weak D call: TRBD2 (7 bases). Germline V gene sequence: CDR1 SGHRS, CDR2 YFSETQ. The CDR3 consists of 15 residues. Trimming took 2 bases from V and 5 from J, leaving 13 bases between them. The CDR3 bases are TGCGCCAGCAGCTTCCGGGGGGCCAGAACCGGGGAGCTGTTTTTT. This sequence encodes CASSFRGARTGELFF.

The chain employs TRBV13 and TRBJ1-4; 7 positions match TRBD1. The J segment lost 8 bases and the V segment lost 5 bases, leaving 14 bases of the junction unmatched. This CDR3 region has 16 residues. The germline V gene encodes CDR1 PRHDT and CDR2 FYEKMQ (reference sequence). The CDR3 DNA sequence: TGTGCCAGCAGCCGCCGTAAAGACAGGGTCGGGGAAAAACTGTTTTTT. Its translation: CASSRRKDRVGEKLFF.

The V and J genes are TRBV30 and TRBJ2-3; D remains ambiguous. The length of the CDR3 is 13 residues. Per germline, CDR1 GTSNPN and CDR2 SVGIG (reference sequence). The V and J ends lost 3 bases and 8 bases respectively, with 15 bases between them. The CDR3: CAWSVGVLGTQYF. CDR3 DNA: TGTGCCTGGAGCGTCGGAGTTCTCGGTACGCAGTATTTT. Together with reference TRBV30 and TRBJ2-3, the CDR3 gives the full variable domain: SQTIHQWPATLVQPVGSPLSLECTVEGTSNPNLYWYRQAAGRGLQLLFYSVGIGQISSEVPQNLSASRPQDRQFILSSKKLLLSDSGFYLCAWSVGVLGTQYFGPGTRLTVL.

V usage is TRBV19 and J usage is TRBJ1-4, with D perhaps matching TRBD1 (5 bases). The germline CDR1 and CDR2 sequences are LNHDA and SQIVND (reference sequence). CDR3 length: 14 residues. V lost 4 bases, J lost 3 bases, and 9 bases lay in between. The CDR3 coding sequence is TGTGCCAGTAGTACGACAGCCGCTAATGAAAAACTGTTTTTT. Translated: CASSTTAANEKLFF.

The chain joins TRBV11-2 to TRBJ2-3; D uncertain. The CDR3 length is 14 residues. Germline assignment: CDR1 SGHAT and CDR2 FQNNGV. Trimming shortened V by 1 base and J by 4 bases, and 9 bases separated the two germline ends. This CDR3 reads CASSLVSVADTQYF. The CDR3 nucleotides are TGTGCCAGCAGCTTAGTTTCGGTTGCAGATACGCAGTATTTT.

This chain joins TRBV11-2 and TRBJ2-5; D gene unclear. Germline-derived CDR1 and CDR2 are SGHAT and FQNNGV. This CDR3 is 14 amino acids long. Trimming left V 0 bases short and J 8 bases short, with 13 bases between. CDR3 bases: TGTGCCAGCAGCTTAGAACCGGGTACGGCAACCCAGTACTTC. It yields the protein CASSLEPGTATQYF.

J is TRBJ2-5 and V is TRBV3-1 (or the pseudogene TRBV3-2), with D possibly TRBD2 on 5 matching bases. Trimming cost V 0 bases and J 9 bases, with 20 bases left between them. There are 16 residues in the CDR3. The germline gives CDR1 LGHDT, CDR2 YNNKEL (reference sequence). The CDR3 spells CASSQDLSRRGMAQYF. The CDR3, as DNA: TGTGCCAGCAGCCAAGATCTTAGCCGCCGGGGAATGGCCCAGTACTTC.